These 5 T cell receptor beta chains were all obtained from the same sample, sequenced in a study of regulatory T cells in long-lasting Graves disease. As for time point: newly diagnosed GD, antithyroid drugs for less than 3 months. Preparation of the TCR library used RNA extracted from PBMCs. With iRepertoire HTBI primers and Arm-PCR of CDR3 regions, TCR beta libraries were built. MiXCR was run by TCRdb on the multiplex PCR reads, yielding one entry per CDR3 protein. The sample shows fewer than 550,000 distinct CDR3 sequences, about 17% of them seen only once. This sample also appeared in a second study, on T cells in Graves' hyperthyroidism and ophthalmopathy.

Here the sequenced sample was peripheral blood mononuclear cells (PBMCs), taken at new diagnosis, from a patient treated with antithyroid drugs. These receptors were obtained from a woman between 18 and 29 years old with Graves disease.

The chain combines TRBV24-1 with TRBJ2-1; D unresolved. The germline V gene encodes CDR1 KGHDR and CDR2 SFDVKD. V was trimmed by 5 bases and J by 1 base, leaving 11 bases between them. The CDR3 is 15 residues long. CDR3 in DNA: TGTGCCACCAGTGCTAGGAAGAGGTCCTACAATGAGCAGTTCTTC. This gives the protein CATSARKRSYNEQFF.

This clonotype has only a few counts. For the CDR3, the DNA is TGTGCCAGCAGGGGGACTAGCGGGAGTACAAAAAACATTCAGTACTTC. Its protein is CASRGTSGSTKNIQYF. J is TRBJ2-4 and V is TRBV6-1; 14 bases line up with TRBD2. There are 16 residues in the CDR3. J gave up 4 bases and V 6 bases, and 5 bases lay outside the gene matches. Germline CDR1 is MNHNS and CDR2 is SASEGT.

This clonotype was observed a handful of times. This chain uses TRBV3-1 with TRBJ2-2; the D gene is possibly TRBD1 (6 bases). Trimming stripped 6 bases from V and 6 bases from J, with 17 bases between. The CDR3 contains 15 residues. CDR1 is LGHDT, CDR2 YNNKEL, per germline (reference sequence). Here the CDR3 reads CASRQTGTRPGELFF. The CDR3 region has the DNA TGTGCCAGCAGACAAACCGGGACAAGGCCCGGGGAGCTGTTTTTT.

This clonotype occurred a few times. The chain combines TRBV5-1 with TRBJ1-6; D gene unclear. The CDR3 consists of 14 residues. Germline V gives CDR1 SGHRS, CDR2 YFSETQ. The V and J ends lost 1 base and 9 bases respectively, with 11 bases between them. The CDR3 DNA follows: TGCGCCAGCAGCTTGCCAGACACGAGTTCACCCCTCCACTTT. It specifies CASSLPDTSSPLHF.

This clonotype was picked up many times. The V gene is TRBV12-3 or TRBV12-4, the J gene TRBJ2-5, with 7 bases aligning to TRBD2. V shed 3 bases and J 5 bases; nucleotides not matched to a gene: 3. The CDR3 loop spans 13 amino acids. CDR3 amino acids: CASSFPRGETQYF. For the CDR3, the DNA is TGTGCCAGCAGTTTCCCGCGGGGGGAGACCCAGTACTTC.